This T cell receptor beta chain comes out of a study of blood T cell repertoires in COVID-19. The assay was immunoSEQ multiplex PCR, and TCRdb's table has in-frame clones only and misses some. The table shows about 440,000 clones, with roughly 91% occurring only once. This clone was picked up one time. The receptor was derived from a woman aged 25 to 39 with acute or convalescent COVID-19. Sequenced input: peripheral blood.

The CDR3 reads CASSYHRVISGNTIYF. For the CDR3, the DNA is TGTGCCAGCAGTTACCACAGGGTGATCTCTGGAAACACCATATATTTT. The genes are TRBV6-5 and TRBJ1-3, with D possibly matching TRBD1 (6 bases). This CDR3 comprises 16 residues. The germline V gene encodes CDR1 MNHEY and CDR2 SVGAGI. V was pared by 2 bases and J by 0 bases, with 11 bases between.